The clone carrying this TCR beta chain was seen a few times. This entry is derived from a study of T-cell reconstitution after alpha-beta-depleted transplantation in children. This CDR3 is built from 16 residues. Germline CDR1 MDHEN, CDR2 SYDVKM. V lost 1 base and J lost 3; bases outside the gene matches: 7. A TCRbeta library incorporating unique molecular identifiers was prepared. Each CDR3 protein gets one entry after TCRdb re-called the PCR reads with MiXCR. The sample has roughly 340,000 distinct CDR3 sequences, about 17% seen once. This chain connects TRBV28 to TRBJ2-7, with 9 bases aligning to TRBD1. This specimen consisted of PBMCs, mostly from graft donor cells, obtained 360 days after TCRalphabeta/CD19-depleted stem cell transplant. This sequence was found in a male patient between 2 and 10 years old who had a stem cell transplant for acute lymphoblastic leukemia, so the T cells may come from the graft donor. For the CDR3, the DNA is TGTGCCAGCAGTTTATCCCGGGACAGGGTGGGCTACGAGCAGTACTTC. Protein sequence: CASSLSRDRVGYEQYF.